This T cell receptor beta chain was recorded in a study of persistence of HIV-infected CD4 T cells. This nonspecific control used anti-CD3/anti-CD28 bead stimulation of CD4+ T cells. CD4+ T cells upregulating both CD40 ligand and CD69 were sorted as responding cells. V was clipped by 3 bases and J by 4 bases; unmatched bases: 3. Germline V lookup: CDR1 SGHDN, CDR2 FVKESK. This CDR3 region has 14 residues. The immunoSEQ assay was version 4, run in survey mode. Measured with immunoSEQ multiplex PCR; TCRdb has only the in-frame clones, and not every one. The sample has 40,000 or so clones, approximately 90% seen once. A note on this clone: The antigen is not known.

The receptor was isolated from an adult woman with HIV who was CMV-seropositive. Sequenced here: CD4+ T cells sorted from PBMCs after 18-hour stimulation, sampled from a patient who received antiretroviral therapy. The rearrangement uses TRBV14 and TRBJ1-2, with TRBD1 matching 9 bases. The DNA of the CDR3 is TGTGCCAGCAGCCATCAGACAGGGGGCTATGGCTACACCTTC. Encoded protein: CASSHQTGGYGYTF.